The 16 T cell receptor beta chains below come from one sample, sequenced in a study of chemoradiotherapy in HPV16-positive cancers. The method was immunoSEQ multiplex PCR; TCRdb's version includes in-frame clones alone and lacks a portion of them. The sample has approximately 50,000 clones, roughly nine tenths seen once. The sequencing used blood, collected from a patient who underwent chemoradiotherapy. The origin of the receptors is a human donor with HPV-associated anogenital cancer.

The chain employs TRBV9 and TRBJ1-3; D call uncertain. The length of the CDR3 is 14 residues. The germline CDR1 and CDR2 sequences are SGDLS and YYNGEE. Trimming removed 4 bases at V and 4 bases at J, with 12 bases between. The CDR3 nucleotides are TGTGCCAGCAGCCCTGCTAAGCCCGGAAACACCATATATTTT. Translated: CASSPAKPGNTIYF.

The chain recombines TRBV5-4 with TRBJ2-7; 10 bases fit TRBD2. The CDR3 sequence is 15 residues long. Germline CDR1 SGHNT, CDR2 YYREEE (reference sequence). The ends lost 2 bases at V and 5 bases at J; junction bases unmatched: 7. CDR3 in amino acids: CASSLGLAGENEQYF. In DNA, the CDR3 is TGTGCCAGCAGCTTAGGGCTAGCGGGAGAGAACGAGCAGTACTTC.

The gene calls are TRBV5-4 and TRBJ1-6; 12 bases are shared with TRBD1. CDR1 and CDR2 from the germline V gene are SGHNT and YYREEE (reference sequence). J gave up 3 bases and V 0 bases, and 7 bases lay outside the gene matches. This CDR3 is built from 19 residues. CDR3 region: CASSLVGQGAGLYNSPLHF. CDR3 in DNA: TGTGCCAGCAGCTTGGTGGGACAGGGGGCAGGCCTCTATAATTCACCCCTCCACTTT.

This chain joins TRBV5-4 and TRBJ2-1; 11 bases are shared with TRBD2. V was pared by 4 bases and J by 7 bases, with 10 bases of the junction left unmatched. Germline CDR1 reads SGHNT; CDR2 reads YYREEE (reference sequence). CDR3 length equals 16 residues. The CDR3 protein is CASSHNSGRAWNEQFF. CDR3 DNA sequence: TGTGCCAGCAGCCATAATAGCGGGAGGGCGTGGAATGAGCAGTTCTTC.

V is TRBV7-8 and J is TRBJ2-1; TRBD2 matches 15 bases. The CDR3 extends over 16 amino acids. V was pared by 5 bases and J by 7 bases, with 6 bases of the junction left unmatched. Germline loops: CDR1 SGHVS, CDR2 FQNEAQ. As DNA, the CDR3 is TGTGCCAGCAGCCCAGCAGGGACTAGCGGGAGGAATGAGCAGTTCTTC. The encoded protein is CASSPAGTSGRNEQFF.

The gene calls are TRBV5-1 and TRBJ2-2; D call uncertain. Germline CDR1 is SGHRS and CDR2 is YFSETQ. Trimming took 0 bases from V and 1 from J, leaving 4 bases between them. The CDR3 is made up of 14 amino acids. The CDR3 is CASSLGQNTGELFF. CDR3 coding DNA: TGCGCCAGCAGCTTGGGGCAGAACACCGGGGAGCTGTTTTTT.

This chain links TRBV2 with TRBJ2-7, with 8 nucleotides matching TRBD2. Germline values: CDR1 SNHLY, CDR2 FYNNEI. The CDR3 covers 14 residues. J was trimmed by 0 bases and V by 8 bases; bases with no gene match: 6. CDR3 loop: CASSSGSSSYEQYF. DNA of the CDR3: TGTGCCAGCTCGAGCGGGAGCTCCTCCTACGAGCAGTACTTC.

The CDR3 loop reads CASSVGSTFSNQPQHF. The CDR3 DNA reads as TGTGCCAGCAGCGTAGGGTCTACCTTTAGCAATCAGCCCCAGCATTTT. V is TRBV9 and J is TRBJ1-5; D is unclear. Trimming left V 0 bases short and J 0 bases short, with 10 bases between. The CDR3 is 16 amino acids. Germline V CDR1 and CDR2: SGDLS, YYNGEE.

This clone was picked up a small number of times. The rearrangement uses TRBV15 and TRBJ1-2; D is perhaps TRBD1 (6 bases). This CDR3 has 14 amino acids. The V end was cut by 3 bases, the J end by 10 bases, with 18 bases between. Germline V gene data show CDR1 as LNHNV and CDR2 as YYDKDF (reference sequence). This chain's CDR3 is CATSSGGSAGDYTF. For the CDR3, the DNA is TGTGCCACCAGCAGTGGGGGTAGCGCAGGGGACTACACCTTC.

This clone occurred once. V is TRBV30 and J is TRBJ1-5; D is unclear. The ends were cut back, 6 bases at V and 0 bases at J, with 21 bases in the middle. The CDR3 sequence is 17 residues long. The germline CDR1 and CDR2 sequences are GTSNPN and SVGIG (reference sequence). In DNA, the CDR3 is TGTGCCTGCACAGAAGGATCAGGATATTATAGCAATCAGCCCCAGCATTTT. This encodes CACTEGSGYYSNQPQHF.

V is TRBV5-1 and J is TRBJ1-2; 10 bases line up with TRBD1. Germline V gives CDR1 SGHRS, CDR2 YFSETQ. V lost 3 bases to trimming and J lost 4 bases; unmatched junction nucleotides: 6. This CDR3 has 15 amino acids. CDR3 nucleotide sequence: TGCGCCAGCAGCTACGACAGGGGGCTAAGCTATGGCTACACCTTC. Its protein product is CASSYDRGLSYGYTF.

The chain carries TRBV7-2 and TRBJ1-1; D remains ambiguous. V lost 5 bases and J 2 bases, leaving 9 bases between the germline ends. This CDR3 is 13 amino acids long. In germline, CDR1 is SGHTA, CDR2 FQGNSA. CDR3 in amino acids: CASSTPLNTEAFF. As DNA, the CDR3 is TGTGCCAGCAGCACGCCACTTAACACTGAAGCTTTCTTT.

The chain recombines TRBV21-1 with TRBJ1-6; the table's D call TRBD1 went unverified against the DNA. TRBV21-1 is a recognized pseudogene. The CDR3 extends over 18 amino acids. CDR3 nucleotide sequence: TGTGCCAGCAGCAAAGTTGGGGCCAGGGGGCAGAATAATTCACCCCTCCACTTT. Translated: CASSKVGARGQNNSPLHF.

In its sample, this clone was seen once. The chain carries TRBV7-8 and TRBJ2-7; D is unresolved. This CDR3 spans 14 amino acids. The V and J ends lost 3 bases and 5 bases respectively, with 14 bases between them. Per the germline V gene, CDR1 is SGHVS and CDR2 is FQNEAQ. This CDR3 reads CASSFKMGGDEQYF. The CDR3 DNA reads TGTGCCAGCAGCTTTAAAATGGGCGGCGACGAGCAGTACTTC.

The chain links TRBV7-9 to TRBJ1-1, with TRBD1 matching over 7 bases. V gave up 5 bases and J gave up 2 bases; unmatched junction bases: 11. This CDR3 has 16 residues. Germline CDR1 is SEHNR and CDR2 is FQNEAQ (reference sequence). The CDR3 nucleotides are TGTGCCAGCAGCCCTGACAGGGTTAATTCCAACACTGAAGCTTTCTTT. Its translation is CASSPDRVNSNTEAFF.

This rearrangement joins TRBV11-2 to TRBJ1-2; tentative D call: TRBD1 (5 bases). The CDR3 spans 14 residues. V lost 6 bases and J 7 bases, leaving 18 bases between the germline ends. Germline assignment: CDR1 SGHAT and CDR2 FQNNGV. The CDR3 loop reads CASSPSDSPSGYTF. CDR3 in DNA: TGTGCCAGCAGTCCTTCCGACAGCCCGTCTGGCTACACCTTC.